A selection of T cell receptor beta chains follows, all from one sample in a study of a mutant IDH1 vaccine in newly diagnosed glioma. What these receptors recognize is not known. Only in-frame clones appear in the TCRdb table, and some are missing; sequencing was by immunoSEQ multiplex PCR. The table lists over 10,000 clones, around 78% of them singletons, with about 4.2% in the top ten. Sample: PBMCs, taken from a glioma patient whose treatment included an IDH1 peptide vaccine. Receptor source: a woman in her forties with glioma. Each CDR3 is given with its conserved first and last residue. A D gene is named only where the DNA matches it firmly. Expanded clones get a size class; other rows say once, few or many, or leave the size out.

d_call j_call clone_size v_call cdr3_aa cdr3_nt
TRBD2 TRBJ2-1 - TRBV10-3 CAISGPQERETPNEQFF TGTGCCATCAGTGGCCCCCAGGAGCGGGAGACCCCCAATGAGCAGTTCTTC
TRBD1 TRBJ1-1 - TRBV18 CASSPVGQGGAMNTEAFF TGTGCCAGCTCACCGGTGGGCCAGGGGGGGGCGATGAACACTGAAGCTTTCTTT
TRBD1 TRBJ1-4 - TRBV18 CASQSDRDEKLFF TGTGCCAGCCAATCGGACAGGGATGAAAAACTGTTTTTT
TRBD1 TRBJ2-5 - TRBV7-2 CASSLTGGAETQYF TGTGCCAGCAGCTTGACAGGGGGTGCGGAGACCCAGTACTTC
- TRBJ1-3 once TRBV2 CASLYGGNTIYF TGTGCCAGCCTCTATGGGGGAAACACCATATATTTT
- TRBJ1-6 - TRBV5-1 CASSFLLGQGINSPLHF TGCGCCAGCAGCTTTCTTTTGGGGCAGGGGATCAATTCACCCCTCCACTTT
- TRBJ2-7 - TRBV7-2 CASSRQGYEQYF TGTGCCAGCAGCCGCCAGGGGTACGAGCAGTACTTC
- TRBJ2-5 - TRBV2 CASSALAVPQETQYF TGTGCCAGCAGCGCCCTAGCTGTCCCCCAAGAGACCCAGTACTTC
TRBD1 TRBJ2-3 - TRBV7-8 CASSWDRAGSTDTQYF TGTGCCAGCAGCTGGGACAGGGCGGGGAGCACAGATACGCAGTATTTT
- TRBJ2-2 few TRBV7-2 CASSLARGTGELFF TGTGCCAGCAGCTTAGCGCGTGGCACCGGGGAGCTGTTTTTT
TRBD1 TRBJ2-7 - TRBV5-6 CASSFPGTESYEQYF TGTGCCAGCAGCTTTCCCGGGACAGAGTCCTACGAGCAGTACTTC
- TRBJ2-2 - TRBV7-9 CASSHRQGWDTGELFF TGTGCCAGCAGCCATAGGCAGGGTTGGGACACCGGGGAGCTGTTTTTT
- TRBJ1-5 few TRBV4-1 CASSQDGGLGNQPQHF TGCGCCAGCAGCCAAGATGGCGGTCTCGGCAATCAGCCCCAGCATTTT
TRBD1 TRBJ1-5 once TRBV19 CASSIPTPGQGYNQPQHF TGTGCCAGTAGTATACCAACTCCGGGACAGGGGTACAATCAGCCCCAGCATTTT
- TRBJ2-2 - TRBV14 CASSQNRVGELFF TGTGCCAGCAGCCAAAACAGGGTCGGGGAGCTGTTTTTT
TRBD1 TRBJ1-2 - TRBV5-1 CASSLGQGASYTF TGCGCCAGCAGCTTGGGACAGGGGGCAAGCTACACCTTC
TRBD1 TRBJ1-1 - TRBV10-3 CAISAGQGNPEAFF TGTGCCATCAGTGCGGGACAGGGAAACCCTGAAGCTTTCTTT
- TRBJ2-7 - TRBV5-1 CASSLGAGAEQYF TGCGCCAGCAGCTTGGGTGCTGGGGCGGAGCAGTACTTC
TRBD1 TRBJ2-7 - TRBV5-1 CASSSRDRVSYEQYF TGCGCCAGCAGCTCCCGGGACAGGGTTTCCTACGAGCAGTACTTC
- TRBJ1-2 few TRBV6-6 CASSERYGYTF TGTGCCAGCAGTGAACGCTATGGCTACACCTTC
- TRBJ1-1 - TRBV5-1 CASSLWSGTEAFF TGCGCCAGCAGCTTGTGGTCAGGCACTGAAGCTTTCTTT
- TRBJ2-7 - TRBV18 CASSVSGYEQYF TGTGCCAGCTCAGTAAGCGGCTACGAGCAGTACTTC
TRBD1 TRBJ2-7 - TRBV4-3 CASSERTGESYEQYF TGCGCCAGCAGCGAACGGACAGGGGAATCCTACGAGCAGTACTTC
- TRBJ1-2 - TRBV7-9 CASSLTIAKYGPSNYGYTF TGTGCCAGCAGCTTAACTATTGCCAAATACGGGCCCTCTAACTATGGCTACACCTTC
- TRBJ1-3 - TRBV10-3 CAISGTTSSGNTIYF TGTGCCATCAGTGGGACCACCAGCTCTGGAAACACCATATATTTT
TRBD1 TRBJ2-3 - TRBV19 CASRYNRGPTDTQYF TGTGCCAGTAGGTATAACAGGGGTCCGACAGATACGCAGTATTTT
- TRBJ2-7 - TRBV10-1 CASSDDEGHEQYF TGCGCCAGCAGTGACGACGAGGGCCACGAGCAGTACTTC
- TRBJ2-7 - TRBV27 CASSETLLSYEQYF TGTGCCAGCAGTGAAACCCTTCTGTCCTACGAGCAGTACTTC
- TRBJ1-6 - TRBV7-9 CASSPGELDSPLHF TGTGCCAGCAGCCCAGGGGAGTTGGATTCACCCCTCCACTTT
TRBD1 TRBJ2-3 - TRBV6-5 CASSYSRGQDTQYF TGTGCCAGCAGTTACTCCAGGGGGCAGGATACGCAGTATTTT
- TRBJ2-1 - TRBV15 CATAQARRDNEQFF TGTGCCACCGCCCAGGCACGTCGGGACAATGAGCAGTTCTTC
TRBD2 TRBJ2-2 few TRBV25-1 CASTLAGEYTGELFF TGTGCCAGCACCCTAGCGGGAGAATACACCGGGGAGCTGTTTTTT
TRBD1 TRBJ1-2 few TRBV10-3 CAISESKGQILYGYTF TGTGCCATCAGTGAGTCGAAGGGACAGATCCTATATGGCTACACCTTC
TRBD2 TRBJ2-5 - TRBV29-1 CSATGGNQETQYF TGCAGCGCTACGGGGGGAAATCAAGAGACCCAGTACTTC
- TRBJ2-1 - TRBV2 CASSVGQGPLNEQFF TGTGCCAGCAGTGTTGGGCAGGGACCCCTCAATGAGCAGTTCTTC
- TRBJ2-6 - TRBV7-3 CASSLADGANVLTF TGTGCCAGCAGCTTGGCCGACGGGGCCAACGTCCTGACTTTC
- TRBJ2-1 - TRBV5-4 CASEARPGDEQFF TGTGCCAGCGAAGCCCGGCCGGGCGATGAGCAGTTCTTC